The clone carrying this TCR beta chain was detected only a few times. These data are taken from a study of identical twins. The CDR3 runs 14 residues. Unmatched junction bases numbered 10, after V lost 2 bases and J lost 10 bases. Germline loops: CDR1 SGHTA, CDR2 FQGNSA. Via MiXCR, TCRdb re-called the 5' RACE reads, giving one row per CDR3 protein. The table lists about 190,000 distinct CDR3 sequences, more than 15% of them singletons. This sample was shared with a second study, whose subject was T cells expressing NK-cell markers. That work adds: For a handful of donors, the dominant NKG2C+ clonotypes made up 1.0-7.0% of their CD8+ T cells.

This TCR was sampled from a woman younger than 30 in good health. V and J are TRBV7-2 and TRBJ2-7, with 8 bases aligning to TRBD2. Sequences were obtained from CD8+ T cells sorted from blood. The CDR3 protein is CASSLSGGILEQYF. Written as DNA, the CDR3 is TGTGCCAGCAGCTTAAGCGGGGGAATCTTGGAACAGTACTTC. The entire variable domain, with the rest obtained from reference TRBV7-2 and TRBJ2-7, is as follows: GAGVSQSPSNKVTEKGKDVELRCDPISGHTALYWYRQSLGQGLEFLIYFQGNSAPDKSGLPSDRFSAERTGGSVSTLTIQRTQQEDSAVYLCASSLSGGILEQYFGPGTRLTVT.